Shown below are 22 T cell receptor beta chains from a single sample sequenced in a study of cytomegalovirus exposure and HLA in healthy donors. Only in-frame clones appear in the TCRdb table, and some are missing; sequencing was by immunoSEQ multiplex PCR. In the table there are about 160,000 clones, roughly 89% of which are singletons. Sequenced: PBMCs. These receptors came from a woman younger than 30 in good health and CMV-seropositive.

V and J are TRBV18 and TRBJ2-1; 9 positions match TRBD2. V lost 3 bases and J lost 9; bases outside the gene matches: 12. The germline CDR1 and CDR2 sequences are KGHSH and LQKENI. The CDR3 spans 16 residues. CDR3 loop: CASSPPTTTSGFEQFF. CDR3 DNA sequence: TGTGCCAGCTCACCCCCCACGACTACTAGCGGGTTTGAGCAGTTCTTC. The full variable domain, rest sourced from reference TRBV18 and TRBJ2-1, is NAGVMQNPRHLVRRRGQEARLRCSPMKGHSHVYWYRQLPEEGLKFMVYLQKENIIDESGMPKERFSAEFPKEGPSILRIQQVVRGDSAAYFCASSPPTTTSGFEQFFGPGTRLTVL.

The rearrangement joins TRBV5-6 to TRBJ1-1, with D unresolved. This CDR3 is built from 12 residues. V was cut by 0 bases and J by 8 bases, with 8 bases left in between. In germline, CDR1 is SGHDT, CDR2 YYEEEE. Here the CDR3 reads CASSLVAAEAFF. CDR3 DNA sequence: TGTGCCAGCAGCTTGGTAGCAGCGGAAGCTTTCTTT.

DNA of the CDR3: TGTGCCAGCAAAACCACCGGGACAGGGGTTTATAGCTATGGCTACACCTTC. This sequence encodes CASKTTGTGVYSYGYTF. The chain uses TRBV27 and TRBJ1-2, with 10 bases fitting TRBD1. The V segment lost 7 bases and the J segment 4 bases; nucleotides outside the gene matches: 15. The germline gives CDR1 MNHEY, CDR2 SMNVEV (reference sequence). The CDR3 loop spans 17 amino acids.

The chain employs TRBV7-4 and TRBJ2-5; possibly TRBD1 for D (5 bases). The V and J ends lost 2 bases and 4 bases respectively, with 11 bases between them. Germline V gene sequence: CDR1 SGHVT, CDR2 SQSDAQ. The CDR3 extends over 14 amino acids. The CDR3 here is CASSLRAGRETQYF. The CDR3 nucleotides are TGTGCCAGCAGCTTACGGGCAGGGCGAGAGACCCAGTACTTC.

This clone was counted once. This rearrangement joins TRBV19 to TRBJ1-1; the D is unclear. The germline V gene encodes CDR1 LNHDA and CDR2 SQIVND (reference sequence). V was trimmed by 2 bases and J by 5 bases, leaving 9 bases between them. The CDR3 loop spans 13 amino acids. This chain's CDR3 is CASSISVTTEAFF. For the CDR3, the DNA is TGTGCCAGTAGTATATCTGTAACAACTGAAGCTTTCTTT. The whole variable domain, remainder taken from reference TRBV19 and TRBJ1-1, is DGGITQSPKYLFRKEGQNVTLSCEQNLNHDAMYWYRQDPGQGLRLIYYSQIVNDFQKGDIAEGYSVSREKKESFPLTVTSAQKNPTAFYLCASSISVTTEAFFGQGTRLTVV.

The V gene is TRBV5-8, the J gene TRBJ1-1; D remains unclear. Germline CDR1 SGHTS, CDR2 YDEGEE. The ends were cut back, 5 bases at V and 1 base at J, with 15 bases in the middle. The CDR3 consists of 15 residues. The CDR3 here is CASRRGKSGNTEAFF. The DNA for the CDR3 is TGTGCCAGCAGACGAGGGAAGTCGGGGAACACTGAAGCTTTCTTT.

The chain links TRBV7-3 to TRBJ1-1; D gene unclear. This CDR3 is built from 16 residues. Between the trimmed V and J ends, which lost 2 bases and 11 bases, there was a span of 24 bases. The germline gives CDR1 SGHTA, CDR2 FQGTGA. This chain's CDR3 is CASSLSVATFEGMAFF. Here the CDR3 DNA reads TGTGCCAGCAGCTTATCGGTCGCTACTTTTGAGGGTATGGCTTTCTTT.

V usage is TRBV20-1 and J usage is TRBJ2-7; D is unresolved. V dropped 6 bases and J dropped 6 bases, with 12 bases sitting between them. CDR3 length: 11 residues. Germline loops: CDR1 DFQATT, CDR2 SNEGSKA (reference sequence). CDR3 bases: TGCAGTGCAACCCCCCGCGGCGAGCAGTACTTC. Residues: CSATPRGEQYF.

The V gene is TRBV27, the J gene TRBJ2-7; 8 bases are a match to TRBD1. J was trimmed by 4 bases and V by 6 bases; bases with no gene match: 8. From germline, CDR1 is MNHEY and CDR2 SMNVEV (reference sequence). The CDR3 sequence is 14 residues long. The CDR3 coding sequence is TGTGCCAGCAGCCCCCGTCAGGGGGCGTACGAGCAGTACTTC. Amino acids: CASSPRQGAYEQYF.

CDR3: CASTSGRGETQYF. Here the CDR3 DNA reads TGTGCCAGCACTAGCGGGAGGGGAGAGACCCAGTACTTC. The chain joins TRBV18 to TRBJ2-5, with 13 bases matching TRBD2. The J segment lost 4 bases and the V segment lost 8 bases, leaving 1 base of the junction unmatched. Germline lookup yields CDR1 KGHSH and CDR2 LQKENI. The CDR3 covers 13 residues.

V gene TRBV6-1 combines with J gene TRBJ1-2; weak D call: TRBD1 (5 bases). The CDR3 length is 13 residues. Trimming removed 5 bases at V and 4 bases at J, with 11 bases between. The germline V gene encodes CDR1 MNHNS and CDR2 SASEGT. As DNA, the CDR3 is TGTGCCAGCAGTTGGCAGGACACCTATGGCTACACCTTC. Its protein product is CASSWQDTYGYTF.

The V and J genes are TRBV6-6 and TRBJ2-5, with D uncertain. V shed 1 base and J shed 4 bases, with 13 bases lying between them. The CDR3 is made up of 15 amino acids. CDR1 is MNHNY and CDR2 is SVGAGI in the germline V gene (reference sequence). The CDR3 here is CASSYLSLTGETQYF. CDR3 sequence (DNA): TGTGCCAGCAGTTACTTGTCACTTACCGGAGAGACCCAGTACTTC.

This chain joins TRBV27 and TRBJ2-5; 7 bases are a match to TRBD2. V trimming: 3 bases; J trimming: 4 bases; junction bases outside the gene matches: 11. Per the germline V gene, CDR1 is MNHEY and CDR2 is SMNVEV (reference sequence). There are 16 residues in the CDR3. The CDR3 loop reads CASSFGRVGGRETQYF. In nucleotides, the CDR3 is TGTGCCAGCAGTTTTGGGAGGGTGGGAGGAAGAGAGACCCAGTACTTC.

This clone was recorded once. The chain has TRBV28 and TRBJ1-2; 11 bases agree with TRBD1. Germline CDR1 is MDHEN and CDR2 is SYDVKM. V lost 3 bases to trimming and J lost 4 bases; unmatched junction nucleotides: 7. This CDR3 contains 16 residues. CDR3 coding DNA: TGTGCCAGCAGTTTGGACAGGGGGCTTTTCTCCTATGGCTACACCTTC. It encodes CASSLDRGLFSYGYTF.

The chain links TRBV7-3 to TRBJ2-2; TRBD2 matches 7 bases. Trimming cost V 4 bases and J 6 bases; bases outside gene matches: 8. Looked up from germline, CDR1 is SGHTA and CDR2 is FQGTGA. There are 15 residues in the CDR3. Here the CDR3 reads CASSSHASGPGELFF. In nucleotides, the CDR3 is TGTGCCAGCAGCTCCCACGCTAGCGGTCCCGGGGAGCTGTTTTTT.

The chain recombines TRBV6-6 with TRBJ1-1; the match to TRBD1 covers 10 bases. Trimming at V came to 10 bases and at J to 3 bases, leaving 11 bases not matched to a gene. This CDR3 has 15 residues. Germline CDR1 MNHNY, CDR2 SVGAGI (reference sequence). The CDR3, as DNA: TGTGCCATCCACGACAGGGGGCGTGGGGACACTGAAGCTTTCTTT. It yields the protein CAIHDRGRGDTEAFF.

The chain uses TRBV7-3 and TRBJ1-1; TRBD1 aligns across 10 bases. V gave up 2 bases and J gave up 3 bases; unmatched junction bases: 15. The CDR3 has 19 residues. CDR1 is SGHTA, CDR2 FQGTGA, per germline. The CDR3 spells CASSLLLPGQGIEDTEAFF. The CDR3 coding sequence is TGTGCCAGCAGCTTACTCCTCCCGGGACAGGGGATTGAGGACACTGAAGCTTTCTTT. The variable domain in full, completed from reference TRBV7-3 and TRBJ1-1, reads GAGVSQTPSNKVTEKGKYVELRCDPISGHTALYWYRQSLGQGPEFLIYFQGTGAADDSGLPNDRFFAVRPEGSVSTLKIQRTERGDSAVYLCASSLLLPGQGIEDTEAFFGQGTRLTVV.

For this clone: The same CDR3 arises from other DNA sequences in this sample as well. This chain joins TRBV10-1 and TRBJ2-7; 7 positions match TRBD1. Trimming cost V 3 bases and J 0 bases; bases outside gene matches: 2. CDR1 WNHNN and CDR2 SYGVQD come from the germline V gene (reference sequence). The CDR3 runs 14 residues. This chain's CDR3 is CASSEGGSSYEQYF. The CDR3 DNA reads TGCGCCAGCAGTGAAGGGGGCAGCTCCTACGAGCAGTACTTC.

This clone showed up just once. The chain combines TRBV10-3 with TRBJ1-2; D may be TRBD1 (5 bases). Trimming stripped 2 bases from V and 4 bases from J, with 17 bases between. The CDR3 is made up of 16 amino acids. CDR1 is ENHRY and CDR2 is SYGVKD in the germline V gene. CDR3 bases: TGTGCCATCAGTGAGCCGGTACTGGGGGGATCCTATGGCTACACCTTC. It yields the protein CAISEPVLGGSYGYTF.

The chain joins TRBV25-1 to TRBJ2-2; TRBD2 matches 10 bases. V lost 10 bases, J lost 5 bases, and 7 bases stayed unmatched. This CDR3 has 14 amino acids. From germline, CDR1 is MGHDK and CDR2 SYGVNS. The CDR3 region is CATSGLATTGELFF. The CDR3 region has the DNA TGTGCCACCTCGGGACTAGCGACAACCGGGGAGCTGTTTTTT.

This clone appeared a single time. This rearrangement joins TRBV2 to TRBJ2-2, with TRBD2 identical over 12 bases. Germline assignment: CDR1 SNHLY and CDR2 FYNNEI. The CDR3 sequence is 16 residues long. The trim removed 2 bases at V and 3 bases at J, leaving 1 base unmatched. In DNA form, the CDR3 reads TGTGCCAGCAGTGAACGACTAGCGGGAGACACCGGGGAGCTGTTTTTT. It translates to CASSERLAGDTGELFF.

The V call is TRBV7-8, the J call TRBJ2-7; 7 bases align to TRBD1. The germline V gene encodes CDR1 SGHVS and CDR2 FQNEAQ. After removal of 1 base from V and 3 bases from J, the junction contained 6 bases not matched to a gene. The CDR3 loop spans 15 amino acids. This CDR3 is CASSLVVQGVYEQYF. The CDR3 region has the DNA TGTGCCAGCAGCTTAGTAGTCCAGGGGGTCTACGAGCAGTACTTC.